What follows are 9 T cell receptor beta chains derived from one specimen sequenced in a study of blood T cell repertoires in COVID-19. Here immunoSEQ multiplex PCR was the method, and the copy in TCRdb shows in-frame clones only, minus some. The sample has more than 80,000 clones, roughly 87% seen once. Input material: peripheral blood. These receptors were taken from a man between 18 and 29 years old with COVID-19, enrolled during active disease.

The rearrangement uses TRBV4-1 and TRBJ1-5, with D maybe TRBD1 (5 bases). The CDR3 sequence is 13 residues long. The V gene's germline CDR1 is MGHRA and CDR2 YSYEKL. V dropped 1 base and J dropped 7 bases, with 8 bases sitting between them. The CDR3 here is CASSQAGWQPQHF. CDR3 bases: TGCGCCAGCAGCCAAGCAGGGTGGCAGCCCCAGCATTTT.

The chain couples TRBV29-1 to TRBJ2-2; D is ambiguous. Germline V gene data show CDR1 as SQVTM and CDR2 as ANQGSEA. The V gene lost 7 bases and the J gene lost 7 bases, with 10 bases spanning the gap. This CDR3 is 11 amino acids long. The CDR3 region has the DNA TGCAGCGGAGAAAGTGTCGGGGAGCTGTTTTTT. It encodes CSGESVGELFF.

The CDR3 DNA reads as TGTGCCAGCAGCTTCATAGCGGAAGCGAACACCGGGGAGCTGTTTTTT. This codes for CASSFIAEANTGELFF. This chain uses TRBV7-2 with TRBJ2-2; tentative D call: TRBD2 (6 bases). The CDR3 runs to 16 residues. The V end lost 3 bases, the J end lost 0 bases, and 11 bases lay between the germline ends. Germline V lookup: CDR1 SGHTA, CDR2 FQGNSA.

The J gene is TRBJ2-7, the V gene TRBV10-3; TRBD2 matches 9 bases. Germline CDR1 ENHRY, CDR2 SYGVKD. CDR3 size: 16 residues. Trimming removed 4 bases from V and 5 bases from J; junction bases left unmatched: 12. CDR3 in DNA: TGTGCCATCAGTGCAAGTGGTAGCGGGAGAAGAAACGAGCAGTACTTC. Amino acids: CAISASGSGRRNEQYF.

The chain employs TRBV2 and TRBJ2-7; perhaps TRBD2 as D (5 bases). The CDR3 length is 13 residues. Per the germline V gene, CDR1 is SNHLY and CDR2 is FYNNEI. Trimming stripped 7 bases from V and 2 bases from J, with 12 bases between. Written as DNA, the CDR3 is TGTGCCAGCACCGGAACAGCGGCCTACGAGCAGTACTTC. Residues: CASTGTAAYEQYF.

CDR3 sequence (DNA): TGTGCCAGCAGTTCCAGTACAGGGAGACGGGAGCAGTACTTC. Amino acids: CASSSSTGRREQYF. This chain uses TRBV27 with TRBJ2-7, with D maybe TRBD1 (6 bases). The CDR3 runs 14 residues. Trimming pared 4 bases from V and 7 bases from J, leaving 17 bases between. The germline V gene encodes CDR1 MNHEY and CDR2 SMNVEV (reference sequence).

V gene TRBV5-6 combines with J gene TRBJ1-6; TRBD1 might be the D (5 bases). The V gene lost 3 bases and the J gene lost 8 bases, with 12 bases spanning the gap. This CDR3 region has 14 residues. The V gene's germline CDR1 is SGHDT and CDR2 YYEEEE. The CDR3 spells CASSSRDWDSPLHF. The CDR3 bases are TGTGCCAGCAGCTCCCGGGACTGGGATTCACCCCTCCACTTT.

The CDR3 region has the DNA TGTGCCAGCAGCTCTGGACAAGGGTACTCCTACGAGCAGTACTTC. The encoded protein is CASSSGQGYSYEQYF. This sequence joins TRBV7-6 and TRBJ2-7, with D possibly matching TRBD1 (5 bases). This CDR3 has 15 amino acids. Germline V gene sequence: CDR1 SGHVS, CDR2 FNYEAQ. V lost 4 bases and J 0 bases, leaving 13 bases between the germline ends.

This chain connects TRBV10-3 to TRBJ1-5, with D unresolved. V shed 11 bases and J shed 5 bases, with 16 bases lying between them. Per germline, CDR1 ENHRY and CDR2 SYGVKD. The CDR3 loop spans 13 amino acids. The CDR3 is CAVRAGFDQPQHF. Here the CDR3 DNA reads TGTGCCGTAAGAGCGGGCTTCGATCAGCCCCAGCATTTT.